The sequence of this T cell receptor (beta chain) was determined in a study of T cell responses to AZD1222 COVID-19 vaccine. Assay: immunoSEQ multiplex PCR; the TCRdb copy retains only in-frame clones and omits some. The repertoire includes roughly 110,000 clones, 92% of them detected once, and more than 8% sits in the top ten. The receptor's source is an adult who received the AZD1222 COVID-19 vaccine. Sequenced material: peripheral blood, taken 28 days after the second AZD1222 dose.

The CDR3 spells CAGSLRLGTNTGELFF. DNA for the CDR3: TGTGCCGGCTCACTCAGGTTGGGGACGAACACCGGGGAGCTGTTTTTT. The chain couples TRBV10-3 to TRBJ2-2; no definite D call. CDR1 and CDR2 from the germline V gene are ENHRY and SYGVKD. V gave up 11 bases and J gave up 0 bases, with 19 bases separating them. The CDR3 has 16 residues.